A selection of T cell receptor beta chains follows, all from one sample in a study of blood T cell repertoires in COVID-19. This table comes from immunoSEQ multiplex PCR, and its TCRdb copy is limited to in-frame clones, with some not included. The sample shows 50,000 or so clones, about 90% of them seen only once. Sequences were obtained from peripheral blood. These receptors came from a man between 70 and 80 years old with active COVID-19. CDR3s include the opening cysteine and the closing phenylalanine or tryptophan. The order of the fields is J gene, V gene, CDR3 protein.

TRBJ2-7 | TRBV9 | CASSVGDRATYEQYF
TRBJ2-7 | TRBV19 | CASSTGLMASYEQYF
TRBJ2-7 | TRBV7-8 | CASSFGSGGYEQYF
TRBJ1-2 | TRBV10-3 | CAITPTGYTYGYTF
TRBJ1-1 | TRBV5-1 | CASSPGRQGGTEAFF
TRBJ1-1 | TRBV4-3 | CASSRGEGGPPSTEAFF
TRBJ2-3 | TRBV6-5 | CASRPQGTDTQYF
TRBJ1-5 | TRBV6-2/TRBV6-3 | CASSYTSSGTNQPQHF
TRBJ2-1 | TRBV5-1 | CASSHGQGTYNEQFF
TRBJ2-1 | TRBV2 | CASSGQPVEEQFF
TRBJ1-1 | TRBV2 | CASRGQVNTEAFF
TRBJ2-5 | TRBV7-2 | CASSYNSGFETQYF
TRBJ1-1 | TRBV19 | CASSIGRLNTEAFF
TRBJ2-6 | TRBV9 | CASSVAAFRGTGANVLTF
TRBJ1-2 | TRBV18 | CASSPEGANYGYTF
TRBJ2-7 | TRBV20-1 | CSANRDYEQYF
TRBJ2-1 | TRBV11-2 | CASSSGTPSYNEQFF
TRBJ1-4 | TRBV14 | CASSQDPRAGTNEKLFF
TRBJ2-1 | TRBV5-1 | CASSGGNEQFF
TRBJ1-1 | TRBV6-2/TRBV6-3 | CASSSPQGTEAFF
TRBJ2-7 | TRBV13 | CASSLRTGGYEQYF
TRBJ1-2 | TRBV10-2 | CASSEITGDYGYTF
TRBJ1-1 | TRBV6-2/TRBV6-3 | CASRPGQFMNTEAFF
TRBJ2-7 | TRBV5-1 | CASSAGQGSYEQYF
TRBJ2-6 | TRBV11-3 | CASSFSRTSPSGANVLTF
TRBJ1-1 | TRBV7-8 | CASSLEHSQAFF
TRBJ1-6 | TRBV30 | CAWSAGQGGSPLHF
TRBJ1-6 | TRBV20-1 | CSASEGQSNSPLHF